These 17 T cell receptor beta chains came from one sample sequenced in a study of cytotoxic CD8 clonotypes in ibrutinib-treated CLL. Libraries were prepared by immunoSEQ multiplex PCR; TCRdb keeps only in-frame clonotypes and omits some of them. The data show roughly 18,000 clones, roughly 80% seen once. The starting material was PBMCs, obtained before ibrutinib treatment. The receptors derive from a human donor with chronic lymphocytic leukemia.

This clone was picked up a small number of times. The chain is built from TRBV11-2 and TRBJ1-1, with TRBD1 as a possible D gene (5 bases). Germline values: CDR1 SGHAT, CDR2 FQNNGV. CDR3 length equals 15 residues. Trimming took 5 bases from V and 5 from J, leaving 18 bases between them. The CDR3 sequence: CASSPSWGSGTEAFF. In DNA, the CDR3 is TGTGCCAGCAGCCCAAGCTGGGGGAGCGGTACTGAAGCTTTCTTT.

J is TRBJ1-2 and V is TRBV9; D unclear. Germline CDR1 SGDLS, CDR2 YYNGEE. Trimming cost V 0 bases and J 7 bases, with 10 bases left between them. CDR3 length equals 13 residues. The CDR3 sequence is CASSVAQAGGYTF. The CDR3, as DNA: TGTGCCAGCAGCGTAGCCCAGGCAGGTGGCTACACCTTC.

CDR3 DNA: TGCGCCAGCAGCTTGGCAGGGGGCAACTACAATGAGCAGTTCTTC. Protein product: CASSLAGGNYNEQFF. The V gene is TRBV5-1, the J gene TRBJ2-1, with 8 positions matching TRBD1. Per germline, CDR1 SGHRS and CDR2 YFSETQ. V trimming: 0 bases; J trimming: 3 bases; junction bases outside the gene matches: 2. The CDR3 is 15 residues long.

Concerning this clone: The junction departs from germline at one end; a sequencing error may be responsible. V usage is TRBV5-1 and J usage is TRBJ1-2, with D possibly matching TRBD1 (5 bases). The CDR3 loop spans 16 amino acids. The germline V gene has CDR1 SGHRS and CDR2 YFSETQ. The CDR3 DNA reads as TGCGCCAGCAGCTTGGGTGGACACGCTATGGTCTATGACTACACCTTC. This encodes CASSLGGHAMVYDYTF.

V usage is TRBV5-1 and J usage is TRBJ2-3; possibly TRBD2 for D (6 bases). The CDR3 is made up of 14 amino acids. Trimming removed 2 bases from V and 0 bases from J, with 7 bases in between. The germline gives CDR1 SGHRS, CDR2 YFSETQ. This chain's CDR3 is CASSFLASTDTQYF. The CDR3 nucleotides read TGCGCCAGCAGCTTCCTAGCGAGCACAGATACGCAGTATTTT.

In nucleotides, the CDR3 is TGTGCCAGCAGCTTTCGGGGACAGGGGGCCGGGGAGCTGTTTTTT. Its protein product is CASSFRGQGAGELFF. This chain links TRBV7-2 with TRBJ2-2, with 11 bases aligning to TRBD1. This CDR3 comprises 15 residues. The J segment lost 6 bases and the V segment lost 3 bases, leaving 3 bases of the junction unmatched. Germline V lookup: CDR1 SGHTA, CDR2 FQGNSA.

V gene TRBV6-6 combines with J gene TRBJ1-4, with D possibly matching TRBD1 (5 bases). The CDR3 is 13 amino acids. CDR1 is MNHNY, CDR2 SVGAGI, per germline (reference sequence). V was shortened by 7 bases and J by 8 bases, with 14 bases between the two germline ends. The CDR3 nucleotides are TGTGCCAGCACCCTACCGGGGCTAGAAAAACTGTTTTTT. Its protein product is CASTLPGLEKLFF.

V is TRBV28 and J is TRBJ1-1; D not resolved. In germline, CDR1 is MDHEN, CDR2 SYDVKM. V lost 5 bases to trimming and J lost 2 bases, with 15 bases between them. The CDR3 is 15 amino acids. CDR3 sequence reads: CASSTAGGDNTEAFF. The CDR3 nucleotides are TGTGCCAGCAGTACGGCGGGAGGTGATAACACTGAAGCTTTCTTT.

The CDR3 nucleotides read TGTGCCAGTAGTAGGACTAGCGGGGGGAGGGCCTACAATGAGCAGTTCTTC. Its protein is CASSRTSGGRAYNEQFF. The chain uses TRBV19 and TRBJ2-1; 14 bases fit TRBD2. Germline V CDR1 and CDR2: LNHDA, SQIVND (reference sequence). V shed 4 bases and J 2 bases; nucleotides not matched to a gene: 4. CDR3 length equals 17 residues.

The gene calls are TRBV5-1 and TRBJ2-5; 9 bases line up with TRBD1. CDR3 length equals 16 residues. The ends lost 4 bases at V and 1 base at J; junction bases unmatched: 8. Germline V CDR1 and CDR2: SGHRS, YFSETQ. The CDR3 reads CASSPSGTGRQETQYF. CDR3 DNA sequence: TGCGCCAGCAGCCCGTCCGGGACAGGGCGCCAAGAGACCCAGTACTTC.

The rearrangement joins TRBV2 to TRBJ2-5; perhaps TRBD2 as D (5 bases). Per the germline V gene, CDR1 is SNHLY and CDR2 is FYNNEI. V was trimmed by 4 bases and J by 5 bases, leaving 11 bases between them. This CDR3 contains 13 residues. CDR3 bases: TGTGCCAGCAGTGGAGGGATGAAGGAGACCCAGTACTTC. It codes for CASSGGMKETQYF.

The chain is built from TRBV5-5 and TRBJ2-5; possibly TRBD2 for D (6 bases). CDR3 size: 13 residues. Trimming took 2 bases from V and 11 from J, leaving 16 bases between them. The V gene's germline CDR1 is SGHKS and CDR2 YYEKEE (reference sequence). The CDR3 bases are TGTGCCAGCAGCTTTAATCCCATACGGGAGCAGTACTTC. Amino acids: CASSFNPIREQYF.

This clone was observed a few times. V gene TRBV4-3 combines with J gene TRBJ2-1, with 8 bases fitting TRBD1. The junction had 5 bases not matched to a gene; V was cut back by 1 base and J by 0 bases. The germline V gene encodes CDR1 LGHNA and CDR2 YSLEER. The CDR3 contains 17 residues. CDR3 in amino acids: CASSQVPGQGSYNEQFF. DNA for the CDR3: TGCGCCAGCAGCCAAGTCCCCGGACAGGGCTCCTACAATGAGCAGTTCTTC.

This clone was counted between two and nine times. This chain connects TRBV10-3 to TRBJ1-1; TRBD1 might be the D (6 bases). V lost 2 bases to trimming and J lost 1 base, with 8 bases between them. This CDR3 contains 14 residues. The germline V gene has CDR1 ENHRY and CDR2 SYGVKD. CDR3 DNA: TGTGCCATCAGTGAGGCGACAGGGAACACTGAAGCTTTCTTT. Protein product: CAISEATGNTEAFF.

CDR3 sequence (DNA): TGTGCCAGCAGCTTAGTACCAGGGGGCGATCAGCCCCAGCATTTT. Translating it yields CASSLVPGGDQPQHF. The chain links TRBV7-6 to TRBJ1-5; 8 bases map to TRBD1. The CDR3 loop spans 15 amino acids. Looked up from germline, CDR1 is SGHVS and CDR2 is FNYEAQ. Losses at the gene ends were 1 base for V and 5 bases for J; bases not matched to a gene: 4. The whole variable domain, filled in from reference TRBV7-6 and TRBJ1-5, reads GAGVSQSPRYKVTKRGQDVALRCDPISGHVSLYWYRQALGQGPEFLTYFNYEAQQDKSGLPNDRFSAERPEGSISTLTIQRTEQRDSAMYRCASSLVPGGDQPQHFGDGTRLSIL.

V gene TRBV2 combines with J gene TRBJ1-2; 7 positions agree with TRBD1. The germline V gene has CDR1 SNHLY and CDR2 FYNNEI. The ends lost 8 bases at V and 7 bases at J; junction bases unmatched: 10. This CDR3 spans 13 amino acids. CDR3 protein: CASLLTGLGGYTF. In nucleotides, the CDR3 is TGTGCCAGCCTATTGACAGGGCTCGGTGGCTACACCTTC.

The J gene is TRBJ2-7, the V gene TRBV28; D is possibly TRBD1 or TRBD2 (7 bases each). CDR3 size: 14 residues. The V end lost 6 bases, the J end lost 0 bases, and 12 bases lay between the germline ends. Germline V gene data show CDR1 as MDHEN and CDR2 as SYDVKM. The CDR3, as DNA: TGTGCCAGCAGGTCCAGGGGGGGCTCCTACGAGCAGTACTTC. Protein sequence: CASRSRGGSYEQYF.